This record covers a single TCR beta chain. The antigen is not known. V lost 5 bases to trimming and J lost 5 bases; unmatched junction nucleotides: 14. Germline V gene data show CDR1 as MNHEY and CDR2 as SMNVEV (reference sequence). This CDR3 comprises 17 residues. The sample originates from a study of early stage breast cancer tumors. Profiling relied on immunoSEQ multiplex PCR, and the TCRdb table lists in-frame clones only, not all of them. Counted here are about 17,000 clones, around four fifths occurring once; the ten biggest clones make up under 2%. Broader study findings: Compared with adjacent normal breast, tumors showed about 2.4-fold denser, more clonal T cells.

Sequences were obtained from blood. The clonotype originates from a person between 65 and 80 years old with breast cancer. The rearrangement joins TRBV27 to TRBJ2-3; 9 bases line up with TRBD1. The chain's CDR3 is CASSPSTGGNRLDTQYF. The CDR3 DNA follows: TGTGCCAGCAGTCCGTCGACAGGGGGAAATAGGTTAGATACGCAGTATTTT.